Shown below are 21 T cell receptor beta chains from a single sample sequenced in a study of cytomegalovirus exposure and HLA in healthy donors. The study ran its PCR with 60 Vbeta and 13 Jbeta primers. Sequenced by immunoSEQ multiplex PCR; TCRdb stores in-frame clones only, minus some. The profile shows around 140,000 clones, around nine tenths of them singletons. The sample was PBMCs. These receptors were taken from a woman in her twenties or thirties in good health and CMV-seronegative.

V and J are TRBV28 and TRBJ1-1; D possibly corresponds to TRBD1 (5 bases). Trimming removed 2 bases at V and 5 bases at J, with 12 bases between. Germline V gene sequence: CDR1 MDHEN, CDR2 SYDVKM. CDR3 length equals 14 residues. The chain's CDR3 is CASSLVRAVTEAFF. The CDR3 DNA is TGTGCCAGCAGTTTAGTCAGGGCGGTTACTGAAGCTTTCTTT. The full variable domain, its missing parts supplied by reference TRBV28 and TRBJ1-1, is DVKVTQSSRYLVKRTGEKVFLECVQDMDHENMFWYRQDPGLGLRLIYFSYDVKMKEKGDIPEGYSVSREKKERFSLILESASTNQTSMYLCASSLVRAVTEAFFGQGTRLTVV.

V gene TRBV30 combines with J gene TRBJ1-5, with TRBD1 matching 8 bases. Germline loops: CDR1 GTSNPN, CDR2 SVGIG (reference sequence). The CDR3 is 15 residues long. With 0 bases clipped from V and 5 bases from J, the junction kept 6 bases outside the gene matches. The CDR3 bases are TGTGCCTGGAGTGTTACGACAGGGGATTATCAGCCCCAGCATTTT. This translates into CAWSVTTGDYQPQHF.

This chain links TRBV6-1 with TRBJ2-7; the match to TRBD2 covers 10 bases. This CDR3 has 15 residues. V trimming: 0 bases; J trimming: 4 bases; junction bases outside the gene matches: 3. Germline-derived CDR1 and CDR2 are MNHNS and SASEGT. This chain's CDR3 is CASSEAGTSAYEQYF. The CDR3 DNA sequence: TGTGCCAGCAGTGAAGCTGGGACTAGCGCTTACGAGCAGTACTTC.

CDR3 in amino acids: CASSGRATKSNEQYF. CDR3 nucleotide sequence: TGCGCCAGCAGTGGGCGGGCCACCAAGTCCAACGAGCAGTACTTC. V is TRBV10-2 and J is TRBJ2-7; D is perhaps TRBD2 (5 bases). From germline, CDR1 is WSHSY and CDR2 SAAADI. Trimming removed 4 bases at V and 5 bases at J, with 18 bases between. CDR3 length: 15 residues.

The chain combines TRBV9 with TRBJ1-6; D not resolved. The CDR3 sequence is 15 residues long. Germline assignment: CDR1 SGDLS and CDR2 YYNGEE. Trimming pared 0 bases from V and 9 bases from J, leaving 13 bases between. The CDR3 protein is CASSVGGDVGSPLHF. The CDR3 region has the DNA TGTGCCAGCAGCGTAGGCGGTGATGTCGGTTCACCCCTCCACTTT.

V gene TRBV10-3 combines with J gene TRBJ2-3; maybe TRBD2 (6 bases). Germline CDR1 is ENHRY and CDR2 is SYGVKD. The CDR3 runs 13 residues. V dropped 10 bases and J dropped 0 bases, with 11 bases sitting between them. The CDR3 DNA sequence: TGTGCCACCGGGAGCCCTAGCACAGATACGCAGTATTTT. Amino acids: CATGSPSTDTQYF.

This clone appeared once. The chain recombines TRBV19 with TRBJ1-1, with 9 nucleotides matching TRBD1. The germline V gene has CDR1 LNHDA and CDR2 SQIVND (reference sequence). Unmatched junction bases numbered 12, after V lost 5 bases and J lost 5 bases. The CDR3 consists of 16 residues. The CDR3 sequence is CASSSYAGQGTTEAFF. Written as DNA, the CDR3 is TGTGCCAGTAGTTCGTATGCGGGACAGGGCACGACTGAAGCTTTCTTT.

This chain links TRBV7-3 with TRBJ1-2, with TRBD1 as a possible D gene (6 bases). The germline V gene encodes CDR1 SGHTA and CDR2 FQGTGA. The germline V and J ends were trimmed by 1 base and 0 bases, with 9 bases remaining between them. This CDR3 is built from 15 residues. The CDR3 sequence is CASSLRAGANYGYTF. CDR3 DNA: TGTGCCAGCAGCTTAAGGGCAGGGGCTAACTATGGCTACACCTTC.

A few counts support this clone. The chain employs TRBV4-1 and TRBJ2-7; 13 bases fit TRBD2. V was pared by 5 bases and J by 3 bases, with 4 bases of the junction left unmatched. The CDR3 covers 15 residues. CDR1 MGHRA and CDR2 YSYEKL come from the germline V gene. This CDR3 is CASSYGTSGIYEQYF. CDR3 nucleotides: TGCGCCAGCAGCTACGGGACTAGCGGGATCTACGAGCAGTACTTC.

The rearrangement links TRBV15 to TRBJ2-2, with D tentatively TRBD2 (6 bases). Trimming took off 0 bases at V and 8 bases at J, with 13 bases between the two ends. From germline, CDR1 is LNHNV and CDR2 YYDKDF (reference sequence). The CDR3 totals 15 residues. Written as DNA, the CDR3 is TGTGCCACCAGCAGAGATCAGCGGCGGGGTGGGGAGCTGTTTTTT. This gives the protein CATSRDQRRGGELFF.

The chain recombines TRBV18 with TRBJ2-1, with 8 bases that match TRBD2. Germline loops: CDR1 KGHSH, CDR2 LQKENI. The CDR3 length is 14 residues. Trimming at V came to 3 bases and at J to 5 bases, leaving 3 bases not matched to a gene. CDR3 loop: CASSPRGLDNEQFF. The CDR3, as DNA: TGTGCCAGCTCACCCCGGGGACTAGACAATGAGCAGTTCTTC.

This chain uses TRBV5-6 with TRBJ1-5, with TRBD1 matching over 8 bases. The germline V gene encodes CDR1 SGHDT and CDR2 YYEEEE. The J segment lost 5 bases and the V segment lost 2 bases, leaving 6 bases of the junction unmatched. The length of the CDR3 is 15 residues. DNA for the CDR3: TGTGCCAGCAGCTTATGGACAGGGATGGATCAGCCCCAGCATTTT. Translated: CASSLWTGMDQPQHF.

The genes are TRBV4-1 and TRBJ1-6; D is unresolved. The CDR3 has 13 amino acids. V lost 4 bases and J 7 bases, leaving 8 bases between the germline ends. The germline V gene encodes CDR1 MGHRA and CDR2 YSYEKL. This CDR3 is CASSLQNNSPLHF. Here the CDR3 DNA reads TGCGCCAGCAGCCTGCAGAACAATTCACCCCTCCACTTT.

The chain employs TRBV5-4 and TRBJ2-5; possible D gene TRBD1, 7 bases. The J call could be wrong; TRBJ2-7 is a better fit for the DNA end. CDR1 and CDR2 (germline): SGHNT, YYREEE (reference sequence). This CDR3 contains 14 residues. The DNA of the CDR3 is TGTGCCAGCAGTCGGGGGACAGCAGCCTACGAGCAGTACTTC. Protein sequence: CASSRGTAAYEQYF.

The chain couples TRBV29-1 to TRBJ1-5, with a possible D match to TRBD1 (5 bases). V gave up 6 bases and J gave up 0 bases, with 12 bases separating them. CDR3 length: 14 residues. Germline CDR1 is SQVTM and CDR2 is ANQGSEA. CDR3 sequence: CSVSQGNSNQPQHF. Here the CDR3 DNA reads TGCAGCGTGAGTCAGGGAAATAGCAATCAGCCCCAGCATTTT. The full variable domain, its missing parts supplied by reference TRBV29-1 and TRBJ1-5, is SAVISQKPSRDICQRGTSLTIQCQVDSQVTMMFWYRQQPGQSLTLIATANQGSEATYESGFVIDKFPISRPNLTFSTLTVSNMSPEDSSIYLCSVSQGNSNQPQHFGDGTRLSIL.

The J gene is TRBJ1-4, the V gene TRBV28, with 11 positions matching TRBD1. The CDR3 length is 19 residues. Germline V gene sequence: CDR1 MDHEN, CDR2 SYDVKM. With 3 bases clipped from V and 6 bases from J, the junction kept 15 bases outside the gene matches. CDR3 sequence (DNA): TGTGCCAGCAGTTTTTGGCGGGGGGCGGGACAGGGGGAAGATGAAAAACTGTTTTTT. This sequence encodes CASSFWRGAGQGEDEKLFF. The full variable domain, with the rest looked up from reference TRBV28 and TRBJ1-4, is DVKVTQSSRYLVKRTGEKVFLECVQDMDHENMFWYRQDPGLGLRLIYFSYDVKMKEKGDIPEGYSVSREKKERFSLILESASTNQTSMYLCASSFWRGAGQGEDEKLFFGSGTQLSVL.

The chain combines TRBV7-9 with TRBJ2-2, with D hard to call. Deletions cut 2 bases from V and 0 bases from J, with 4 bases between. The CDR3 is made up of 14 amino acids. Germline V CDR1 and CDR2: SEHNR, FQNEAQ (reference sequence). DNA for the CDR3: TGTGCCAGCAGCTTATCAACGAACACCGGGGAGCTGTTTTTT. Amino acid sequence: CASSLSTNTGELFF.

The chain recombines TRBV2 with TRBJ1-1; 7 bases are a match to TRBD1. Germline CDR1 is SNHLY and CDR2 is FYNNEI. V lost 5 bases to trimming and J lost 1 base; unmatched junction nucleotides: 4. The CDR3 is 14 residues long. The CDR3 spells CASSFRGANTEAFF. CDR3 bases: TGTGCCAGCAGTTTCAGGGGGGCGAACACTGAAGCTTTCTTT.

J is TRBJ2-3 and V is TRBV7-9; D is undetermined. V gave up 5 bases and J gave up 2 bases, with 11 bases separating them. The CDR3 runs 14 residues. From germline, CDR1 is SEHNR and CDR2 FQNEAQ (reference sequence). The CDR3 DNA sequence: TGTGCCAGCAGCGTAAATATAGTCACAGATACGCAGTATTTT. Residues: CASSVNIVTDTQYF.

The rearrangement uses TRBV9 and TRBJ2-2; D is possibly TRBD1 (9 bases). Per the germline V gene, CDR1 is SGDLS and CDR2 is YYNGEE. This CDR3 has 16 amino acids. V was cut by 3 bases and J by 5 bases, with 17 bases left in between. The CDR3 protein is CASSAGGTGWTGELFF. The CDR3 DNA reads as TGTGCCAGCAGCGCGGGGGGGACAGGGTGGACCGGGGAGCTGTTTTTT.

The chain is built from TRBV4-3 and TRBJ1-4, with TRBD1 as a possible D gene (6 bases). Per the germline V gene, CDR1 is LGHNA and CDR2 is YSLEER. This CDR3 comprises 16 residues. Trimming left V 4 bases short and J 0 bases short, with 12 bases between. The CDR3, as DNA: TGCGCCAGCAGCCTTGGGACACTCGCAACTAATGAAAAACTGTTTTTT. Protein: CASSLGTLATNEKLFF.